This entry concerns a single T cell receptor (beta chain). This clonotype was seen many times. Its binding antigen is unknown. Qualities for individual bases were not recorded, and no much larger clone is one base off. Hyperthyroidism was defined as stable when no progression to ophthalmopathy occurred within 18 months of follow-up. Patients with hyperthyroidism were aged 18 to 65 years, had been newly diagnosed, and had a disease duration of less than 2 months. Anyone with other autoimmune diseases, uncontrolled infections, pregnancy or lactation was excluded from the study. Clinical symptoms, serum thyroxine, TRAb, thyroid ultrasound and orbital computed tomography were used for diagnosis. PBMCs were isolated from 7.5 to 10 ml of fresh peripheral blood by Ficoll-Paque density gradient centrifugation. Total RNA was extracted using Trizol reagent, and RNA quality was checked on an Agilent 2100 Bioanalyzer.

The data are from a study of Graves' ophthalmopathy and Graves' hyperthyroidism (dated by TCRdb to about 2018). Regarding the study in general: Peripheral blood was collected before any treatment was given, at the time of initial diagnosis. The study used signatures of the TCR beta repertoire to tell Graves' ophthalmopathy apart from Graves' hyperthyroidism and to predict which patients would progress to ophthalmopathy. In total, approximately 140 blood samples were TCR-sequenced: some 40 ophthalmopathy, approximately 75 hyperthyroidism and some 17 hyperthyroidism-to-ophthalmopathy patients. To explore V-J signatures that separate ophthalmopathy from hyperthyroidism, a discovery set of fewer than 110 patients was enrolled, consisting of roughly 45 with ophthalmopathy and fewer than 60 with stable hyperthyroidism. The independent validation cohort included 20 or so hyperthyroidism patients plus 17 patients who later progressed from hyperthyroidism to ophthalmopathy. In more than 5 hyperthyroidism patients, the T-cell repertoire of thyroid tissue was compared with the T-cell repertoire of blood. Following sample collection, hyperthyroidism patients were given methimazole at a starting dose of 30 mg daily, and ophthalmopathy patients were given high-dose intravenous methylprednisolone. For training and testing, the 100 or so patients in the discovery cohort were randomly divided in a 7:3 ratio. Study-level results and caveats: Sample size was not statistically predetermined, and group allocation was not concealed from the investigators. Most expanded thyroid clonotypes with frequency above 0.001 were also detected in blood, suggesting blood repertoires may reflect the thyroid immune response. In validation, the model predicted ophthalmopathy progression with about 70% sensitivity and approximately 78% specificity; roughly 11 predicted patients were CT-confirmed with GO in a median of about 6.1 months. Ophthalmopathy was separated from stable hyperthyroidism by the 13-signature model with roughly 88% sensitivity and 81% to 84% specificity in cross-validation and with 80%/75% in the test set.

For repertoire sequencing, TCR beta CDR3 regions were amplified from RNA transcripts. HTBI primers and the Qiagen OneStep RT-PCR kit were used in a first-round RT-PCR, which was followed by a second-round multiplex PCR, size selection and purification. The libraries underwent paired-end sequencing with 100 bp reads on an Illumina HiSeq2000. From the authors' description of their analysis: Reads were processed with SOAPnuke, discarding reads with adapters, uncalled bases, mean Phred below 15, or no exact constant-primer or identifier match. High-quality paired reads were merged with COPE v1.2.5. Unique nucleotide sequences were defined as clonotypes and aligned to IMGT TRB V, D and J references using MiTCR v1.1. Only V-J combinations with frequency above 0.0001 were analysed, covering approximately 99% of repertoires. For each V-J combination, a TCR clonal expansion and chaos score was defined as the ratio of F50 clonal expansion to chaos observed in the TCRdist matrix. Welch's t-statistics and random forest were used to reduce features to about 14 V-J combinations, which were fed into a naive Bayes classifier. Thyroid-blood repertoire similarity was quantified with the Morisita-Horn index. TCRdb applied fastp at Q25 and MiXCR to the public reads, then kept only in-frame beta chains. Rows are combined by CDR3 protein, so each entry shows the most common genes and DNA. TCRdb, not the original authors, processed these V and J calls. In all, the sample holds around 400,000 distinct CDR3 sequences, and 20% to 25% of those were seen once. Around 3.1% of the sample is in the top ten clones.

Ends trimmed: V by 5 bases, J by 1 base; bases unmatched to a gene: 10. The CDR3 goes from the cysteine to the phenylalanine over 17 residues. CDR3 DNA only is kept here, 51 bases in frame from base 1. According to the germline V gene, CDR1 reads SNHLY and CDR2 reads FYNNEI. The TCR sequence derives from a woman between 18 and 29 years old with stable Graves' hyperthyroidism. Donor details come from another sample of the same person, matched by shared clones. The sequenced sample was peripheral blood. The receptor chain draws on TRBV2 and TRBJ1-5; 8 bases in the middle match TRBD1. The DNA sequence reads TGTGCCAGCAGTCGGACAGGGTTCGGGTTAAGCAATCAGCCCCAGCATTTT. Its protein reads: CASSRTGFGLSNQPQHF.